This note documents a single T cell receptor beta chain sequence. Antigen unknown. J was trimmed by 0 bases and V by 4 bases; bases with no gene match: 3. CDR1 MNHNS and CDR2 SASEGT come from the germline V gene. The CDR3 extends over 16 amino acids. The assay ran at deep level. Profiling relied on immunoSEQ multiplex PCR, and the TCRdb table lists in-frame clones only, not all of them. The sample has approximately 1.5 million clones; 98% are singletons. This sample is drawn from a study of shared clonotypes between healthy human individuals. Study summary: CD4 naive cells filled three plates per donor, CD4 memory three, CD8 naive two and CD8 memory one. Study findings and constraints: Investigators expected sequencing depth to affect clonotype sharing among donors. Tissues were not sampled, only blood, and their repertoires likely differ.

The receptor was isolated from a man aged 25-45 years in good health. The sequencing input was naive CD4+ T cells sorted from blood. As to subset: CD45RA+ positively selected. The chain couples TRBV6-1 to TRBJ2-2; TRBD1 agrees at 9 bases. The CDR3 loop reads CASSAGQGPNTGELFF. DNA for the CDR3: TGTGCCAGCAGTGCGGGACAGGGCCCGAACACCGGGGAGCTGTTTTTT.